The entry below describes one T cell receptor (beta chain). The CDR3 contains 16 residues. J lost 7 bases, V lost 8 bases, and 16 bases had no gene match. From germline, CDR1 is SGHAT and CDR2 FQNNGV. The data originate from a study of tumor-infiltrating lymphocytes in primary liver carcinoma. With around 490 ng total RNA as template and a constant-region primer, TCR beta cDNA was made. Nested multiplex PCR, run for three rounds with slightly modified ARM-PCR, yielded TCR beta libraries. With TRBV1-TRBV30 forward primers and a C-beta reverse primer, the first two PCR rounds were run for 9 to 10 cycles each. In TCRdb, the multiplex PCR reads were re-called with MiXCR into one record per CDR3 protein. The sample lists more than 20,000 distinct CDR3 sequences; about 75% were seen once. Taking about 18-32 mg of unsorted bulk tissue, the authors co-extracted RNA and DNA. The patients presented with primary liver carcinoma, which was managed through surgical resection.

The chain uses TRBV11-2 and TRBJ2-1, with 8 bases fitting TRBD2. This TCR came from a woman in her twenties or thirties with primary liver carcinoma and hepatitis B virus infection. Input material: liver tumor tissue from sampling region 1. The subset is: tumor region T1, superior pole. The CDR3 loop reads CASSSGSGRVGNEQFF. The CDR3 coding sequence is TGTGCCAGCTCATCTGGGAGCGGGAGAGTGGGAAATGAGCAGTTCTTC. Full variable domain (remainder filled in from reference TRBV11-2 and TRBJ2-1): EAGVAQSPRYKIIEKRQSVAFWCNPISGHATLYWYQQILGQGPKLLIQFQNNGVVDDSQLPKDRFSAERLKGVDSTLKIQPAKLEDSAVYLCASSSGSGRVGNEQFFGPGTRLTVL.